The rows below give T cell receptor beta chains drawn from one sample of a study of T cell changes during pregnancy in multiple sclerosis. Sequencing was performed with immunoSEQ multiplex PCR; in TCRdb, only in-frame clones are kept and a portion is missing. The repertoire consists of more than 25,000 clones, with roughly 87% occurring once and the leading ten covering roughly 10%. The material was CD8+ T cells from peripheral blood mononuclear cells, obtained in the first trimester of pregnancy. The receptors were gathered from a female donor with multiple sclerosis, enrolled in a pregnancy study. Each CDR3 is given with its conserved first and last residue. Each record gives: V gene, J gene, D gene, clone size, CDR3 protein, CDR3 DNA. D genes are given only for firm matches. Only some rows state a clone size, as once, few, many or a class for expanded clones.

TRBV29-1,TRBJ2-5,TRBD1,.,CSVEPGQGIQETQYF,TGCAGCGTTGAGCCCGGACAGGGAATACAAGAGACCCAGTACTTC
TRBV5-4,TRBJ2-7,TRBD2,.,CASSPWTSGGAYEQYF,TGTGCCAGCAGCCCGTGGACTAGCGGGGGGGCGTACGAGCAGTACTTC
TRBV9,TRBJ2-3,.,.,CASSEEALVPTDTQYF,TGTGCCAGCAGCGAAGAGGCCTTGGTCCCCACAGATACGCAGTATTTT
TRBV4-1,TRBJ1-2,.,.,CASSQDPEALYGYTF,TGCGCCAGCAGCCAAGATCCAGAGGCGCTCTATGGCTACACCTTC
TRBV16,TRBJ2-5,.,.,CASSQTQGKETQYF,TGTGCCAGCAGCCAAACACAGGGAAAAGAGACCCAGTACTTC
TRBV29-1,TRBJ1-1,.,.,CSVELPRGEAFF,TGCAGCGTTGAACTCCCCCGGGGTGAAGCTTTCTTT
TRBV18,TRBJ1-5,TRBD1,few,CASSPVGQGGQPQHF,TGTGCCAGCTCTCCCGTGGGACAGGGTGGGCAGCCCCAGCATTTT
TRBV15,TRBJ1-4,.,.,CATSRVRGEEKLFF,TGTGCCACCAGCAGAGTCAGGGGAGAAGAAAAACTGTTTTTT
TRBV28,TRBJ2-1,TRBD2,.,CASLGEGGVQEQFF,TGTGCCAGCCTAGGGGAGGGAGGAGTTCAAGAGCAGTTCTTC
TRBV7-3,TRBJ2-1,TRBD2,.,CASSPRLAGGPSTYNEQFF,TGTGCCAGCAGCCCCAGACTAGCGGGGGGCCCCAGCACCTACAATGAGCAGTTCTTC
TRBV28,TRBJ2-3,.,.,CASSLISSVSRTDTQYF,TGTGCCAGCAGTTTAATCTCCAGCGTCTCACGCACAGATACGCAGTATTTT
TRBV7-6,TRBJ2-7,.,.,CASSLAQLYEQYF,TGTGCCAGCAGCTTAGCTCAGTTGTACGAGCAGTACTTC
TRBV2,TRBJ2-5,.,once,CASSDWQQETQYF,TGTGCCAGCAGTGACTGGCAGCAAGAGACCCAGTACTTC
TRBV30,TRBJ2-5,TRBD2,.,CAWSAGLAGGETQYF,TGTGCCTGGAGCGCCGGACTAGCGGGGGGAGAGACCCAGTACTTC
TRBV4-1,TRBJ1-5,.,.,CASSQEVGSNQPQHF,TGCGCCAGCAGCCAAGAGGTCGGTAGCAATCAGCCCCAGCATTTT
TRBV25-1,TRBJ2-2,.,.,CASSLSGELFF,TGTGCCAGCAGTCTCTCCGGGGAGCTGTTTTTT
TRBV27,TRBJ2-2,.,.,CASRTSTGTGELFF,TGTGCCAGCAGGACGTCCACAGGGACCGGGGAGCTGTTTTTT
TRBV7-9,TRBJ1-1,.,.,CASSLAANTEAFF,TGTGCCAGCAGCCTAGCGGCCAACACTGAAGCTTTCTTT
TRBV27,TRBJ1-1,.,.,CASSLSAGANTEAFF,TGTGCCAGCAGTTTATCGGCAGGGGCGAACACTGAAGCTTTCTTT
TRBV29-1,TRBJ2-1,TRBD2,.,CSVGLAGNYNEQFF,TGCAGCGTTGGTCTAGCGGGTAACTACAATGAGCAGTTCTTC
TRBV4-3,TRBJ2-7,.,.,CASSPGTAVSLYEQYF,TGCGCCAGCAGCCCCGGGACTGCCGTCAGTTTGTACGAGCAGTACTTC
TRBV5-6,TRBJ2-1,TRBD2,.,CASSYEGLAGGPTYNEQFF,TGTGCCAGCAGTTATGAAGGACTAGCGGGGGGTCCAACCTACAATGAGCAGTTCTTC
TRBV7-3,TRBJ2-5,TRBD2,.,CASSPGGGETQYF,TGTGCCAGCTCCCCTGGGGGAGGGGAGACCCAGTACTTC
TRBV7-9,TRBJ2-1,TRBD1,.,CASAPGQGYNEQFF,TGTGCCAGCGCGCCGGGACAGGGGTACAATGAGCAGTTCTTC
TRBV25-1,TRBJ2-1,TRBD1,.,CASSARRGDRGYNEQFF,TGTGCCAGCAGTGCCCGTAGGGGGGACAGGGGTTACAATGAGCAGTTCTTC
TRBV14,TRBJ2-1,TRBD2,.,CASSSRLAANEQFF,TGTGCCAGCAGCTCCCGACTAGCGGCCAATGAGCAGTTCTTC
TRBV14,TRBJ1-2,.,.,CASSPTLFNYGYTF,TGTGCCAGCAGCCCCACTTTATTCAACTATGGCTACACCTTC
TRBV2,TRBJ1-5,TRBD1,.,CASSEKGQPNQPQHF,TGTGCCAGCAGTGAGAAGGGACAGCCCAATCAGCCCCAGCATTTT
TRBV27,TRBJ1-1,.,.,CASSFAGGGTEAFF,TGTGCCAGCAGTTTTGCGGGGGGGGGAACTGAAGCTTTCTTT
TRBV6-5,TRBJ1-4,TRBD1,.,CASSQTGGANEKLFF,TGTGCCAGCAGTCAGACAGGGGGCGCTAACGAAAAACTGTTTTTT
TRBV4-1,TRBJ2-7,.,.,CASSQVDHRDMNVHEQYF,TGCGCCAGCAGCCAAGTGGATCACAGGGATATGAACGTCCACGAGCAGTACTTC
TRBV2,TRBJ2-7,TRBD2,.,CASSEGTSPSYEQYF,TGTGCCAGCAGTGAAGGGACTAGCCCGTCCTACGAGCAGTACTTC
TRBV28,TRBJ2-7,TRBD1,.,CASRTGTGSYEQYF,TGTGCCAGCAGAACCGGGACAGGCTCCTACGAGCAGTACTTC
TRBV19,TRBJ2-7,.,.,CASSIDLEGYEQYF,TGTGCCAGTAGTATAGATCTGGAGGGTTACGAGCAGTACTTC
TRBV18,TRBJ2-2,.,.,CASSPLDIRTTTGELFF,TGTGCCAGCTCACCTCTGGACATACGAACCACGACCGGGGAGCTGTTTTTT
TRBV6-5,TRBJ2-1,.,once,CASSYNQEQFF,TGTGCCAGCAGTTACAACCAGGAGCAGTTCTTC
TRBV7-9,TRBJ1-1,.,.,CASSSLGSQQAEAFF,TGTGCCAGCAGCTCCCTCGGGTCCCAACAGGCTGAAGCTTTCTTT
TRBV2,TRBJ2-1,TRBD2,.,CAGRAGSYNEQFF,TGTGCCGGGCGAGCGGGGTCATACAATGAGCAGTTCTTC
TRBV19,TRBJ2-7,TRBD2,.,CASSAASGDYEQYF,TGTGCCAGTAGTGCGGCTAGCGGGGACTACGAGCAGTACTTC
TRBV28,TRBJ1-1,.,.,CASIVGGNTEAFF,TGTGCCAGCATCGTGGGGGGGAACACTGAAGCTTTCTTT
TRBV6-5,TRBJ2-7,.,.,CASSSGLPYEQYF,TGTGCCAGCAGTTCAGGACTTCCCTACGAGCAGTACTTC
TRBV27,TRBJ1-1,.,.,CASSLYRGGTEAFF,TGTGCCAGCAGTTTATATAGGGGTGGGACTGAAGCTTTCTTT
TRBV15,TRBJ2-7,TRBD2,.,CATSRTLLTSVPYEQYF,TGTGCCACCAGCAGAACTCTGCTTACTAGCGTCCCCTACGAGCAGTACTTC
TRBV7-3,TRBJ2-1,.,.,CASSRDRSSSYNEQFF,TGTGCCAGCAGCCGAGACAGGTCGAGCTCCTACAATGAGCAGTTCTTC
TRBV14,TRBJ1-1,.,.,CASSQVWGIDFF,TGTGCCAGCAGCCAAGTATGGGGCATTGATTTCTTT
TRBV27,TRBJ1-4,.,.,CASRTRTDHLEGELFF,TGTGCCAGCAGAACCCGGACGGATCACTTAGAAGGGGAACTGTTTTTT
TRBV27,TRBJ2-3,.,.,CASSLTGTDTQYF,TGTGCCAGCAGTTTAACCGGGACAGATACGCAGTATTTT
TRBV6-5,TRBJ2-1,TRBD2,.,CASSYGVAGVEQFF,TGTGCCAGCAGCTACGGGGTAGCGGGGGTTGAGCAGTTCTTC
TRBV9,TRBJ2-1,TRBD1,once,CASSEPRQGVKNEQFF,TGTGCCAGCAGCGAGCCGAGACAGGGGGTTAAGAATGAGCAGTTCTTC
TRBV4-1,TRBJ2-7,TRBD1,.,CASSPPGTGLGEQYF,TGCGCCAGCAGCCCACCCGGGACAGGGCTTGGCGAGCAGTACTTC
TRBV7-9,TRBJ2-3,.,.,CASSPAGLPDTQYF,TGTGCCAGCAGCCCGGCGGGGCTCCCAGATACGCAGTATTTT
TRBV2,TRBJ1-1,.,.,CASSEAWQLEAFF,TGTGCCAGCAGTGAAGCCTGGCAGTTAGAAGCTTTCTTT
TRBV11-3,TRBJ2-7,TRBD1,.,CASSERDRAHEQYF,TGTGCCAGCAGCGAACGGGACAGAGCCCACGAGCAGTACTTC
TRBV30,TRBJ1-3,TRBD1,.,CAWDGDSGNTIYF,TGTGCCTGGGATGGGGACAGCGGAAACACCATATATTTT
TRBV2,TRBJ1-6,TRBD1,.,CASSDRGHNSPLHF,TGTGCCAGCAGTGATAGGGGGCATAATTCACCCCTCCACTTT
TRBV15,TRBJ2-3,TRBD1,.,CATSRDARTGVPPDTQYF,TGTGCCACCAGCAGAGATGCGAGGACAGGGGTTCCCCCAGATACGCAGTATTTT
TRBV15,TRBJ1-5,TRBD1,.,CATGQGMGNQPQHF,TGTGCCACGGGACAGGGGATGGGCAATCAGCCCCAGCATTTT
TRBV6-5,TRBJ2-7,.,.,CASSSGQFSSYEQYF,TGTGCCAGCAGTTCCGGACAGTTCAGCTCCTACGAGCAGTACTTC